The TCR beta chain described here comes from a study of cytomegalovirus exposure and HLA in healthy donors. Overall study context: As released early, the data held 65 million to 90 million unique TCRs from HLA-typed donors.

This clone was detected only a few times. Its specificity is not known. Findings and limits, study-wide: Presence/absence analyses rested on an assumption that sequencing depth was roughly uniform across donors. TCR beta chains numbering under 200 were designated cytomegalovirus-associated.

This PCR relied on a set of 60 Vbeta primers and 13 Jbeta primers. Data came from immunoSEQ multiplex PCR; TCRdb stores just in-frame clones and leaves some out. The top ten clones hold about 3% of a sample with over 200,000 clones, 70% of them seen once. The sample comprised PBMCs. This clonotype was sampled from a man aged 35-49 years in good health and CMV-seropositive.

The CDR3 here is CASSQVQRGSSYEQYF. The CDR3, as DNA: TGCGCCAGCAGCCAAGTTCAGCGGGGAAGCTCCTACGAGCAGTACTTC. The chain joins TRBV4-1 to TRBJ2-7; 7 nucleotides align to TRBD2. CDR1 and CDR2 from the germline V gene are MGHRA and YSYEKL. This CDR3 spans 16 amino acids. V dropped 1 base and J dropped 0; count of bases not matched to a gene: 6.